This T cell receptor beta chain was identified during a study of T-cell reconstitution after alpha-beta-depleted transplantation in children. CDR3 length: 15 residues. Unmatched junction bases numbered 8, after V lost 4 bases and J lost 4 bases. Germline V gene data show CDR1 as KGHDR and CDR2 as SFDVKD. A few counts support this clonotype. During its preparation, the TCRbeta library received unique molecular identifiers. TCRdb re-derived calls from the PCR reads in MiXCR, one entry per CDR3 protein. The sample holds about 690,000 distinct CDR3 sequences, 15% to 20% seen once. This TCR was recovered from a human donor who donated a stem cell graft to a child with acute myeloid leukemia. The input for sequencing was PBMCs from the stem cell graft donor, taken from the stem cell graft. This chain uses TRBV24-1 with TRBJ1-2; 7 positions agree with TRBD1. The CDR3 loop is CATSEPGQTFYGYTF. CDR3 in DNA: TGTGCCACCAGTGAGCCGGGACAGACGTTCTATGGCTACACCTTC.